Shown below are 10 T cell receptor beta chains from a single sample sequenced in a study of neurological immune-mediated disorders. TCRdb re-called the 5' RACE reads with MiXCR, one entry per CDR3 protein. This table holds about 76,000 distinct CDR3 sequences, 15% to 20% found once. The sequenced sample consisted of PBMCs. Receptors were obtained from a woman between 40 and 55 years old in good health.

This clonotype was recorded many times. The J gene is TRBJ1-1, the V gene TRBV5-1; D is possibly TRBD1 (5 bases). V gave up 4 bases and J gave up 3 bases, with 13 bases separating them. Germline V gives CDR1 SGHRS, CDR2 YFSETQ. This CDR3 region has 14 residues. The CDR3 sequence: CASSPEGGDTEAFF. The CDR3 DNA is TGCGCCAGCAGCCCTGAAGGAGGGGACACTGAAGCTTTCTTT.

This clonotype came up many times. V and J are TRBV27 and TRBJ2-7; 10 bases line up with TRBD1. The germline CDR1 and CDR2 sequences are MNHEY and SMNVEV (reference sequence). The trim removed 6 bases at V and 2 bases at J, leaving 7 bases unmatched. The CDR3 runs to 15 residues. CDR3 sequence: CASRQSGTGAYEQYF. DNA of the CDR3: TGTGCCAGCAGACAATCAGGGACAGGGGCCTACGAGCAGTACTTC.

This clonotype came up many times. V usage is TRBV15 and J usage is TRBJ2-5, with 10 nucleotides matching TRBD2. V gave up 6 bases and J gave up 1 base; unmatched junction bases: 5. Germline CDR1 is LNHNV and CDR2 is YYDKDF (reference sequence). The CDR3 sequence is 15 residues long. CDR3 DNA sequence: TGTGCCACCAGTGAGCTAGCGGGGGTCCAAGAGACCCAGTACTTC. Translation: CATSELAGVQETQYF.

This clonotype is a singleton in its sample. This chain connects TRBV5-1 to TRBJ1-1; D remains unclear. Germline assignment: CDR1 SGHRS and CDR2 YFSETQ. The ends were cut back, 4 bases at V and 4 bases at J, with 11 bases in the middle. The CDR3 has 13 amino acids. The CDR3 nucleotides are TGCGCCAGCAGCCTCGGGCTTTCCACTGAAGCTTTCTTT. Translating it yields CASSLGLSTEAFF.

The table lists this clonotype with many counts. The rearrangement joins TRBV3-1 to TRBJ1-1; TRBD1 matches at 9 bases. Germline V gives CDR1 LGHDT, CDR2 YNNKEL (reference sequence). The V gene end was trimmed by 4 bases and the J gene end by 4 bases; junction bases not matched to a gene: 7. The length of the CDR3 is 15 residues. This chain's CDR3 is CASSLQGAGSTEAFF. The CDR3 DNA sequence: TGTGCCAGCAGCCTACAGGGGGCAGGGAGCACTGAAGCTTTCTTT.

The genes are TRBV28 and TRBJ2-2; D not resolved. Germline assignment: CDR1 MDHEN and CDR2 SYDVKM. This CDR3 is built from 11 residues. Deletions cut 7 bases from V and 7 bases from J, with 7 bases between. CDR3 coding DNA: TGTGCCAGCAAATCTGGCGGGGAGCTGTTTTTT. It translates to CASKSGGELFF.

The chain couples TRBV7-9 to TRBJ2-1; 8 bases are a match to TRBD1. The trim removed 5 bases at V and 3 bases at J, leaving 9 bases unmatched. Germline values: CDR1 SEHNR, CDR2 FQNEAQ (reference sequence). This CDR3 is 16 amino acids long. CDR3 in DNA: TGTGCCAGCAGCCCCCGACAGGGGATCGTCTACAATGAGCAGTTCTTC. It translates to CASSPRQGIVYNEQFF.

This clonotype was recorded at least ten times. The chain carries TRBV12-3 or TRBV12-4 and TRBJ2-3; tentatively, D is TRBD1 or TRBD2 (5 bases each). The ends were cut back, 5 bases at V and 4 bases at J, with 13 bases in the middle. The CDR3 is 14 residues long. The CDR3 protein is CASSLGGRPDTQYF. The CDR3 DNA is TGTGCCAGCAGTCTTGGGGGTAGACCAGATACGCAGTATTTT.

On this clonotype: Given the absence of the conserved phenylalanine or tryptophan at the CDR3 end, a read error is likely. The chain carries TRBV4-1 and TRBJ2-3; 10 positions match TRBD2. Germline lookup yields CDR1 MGHRA and CDR2 YSYEKL. The CDR3 has 16 amino acids. The trim removed 3 bases at V and 2 bases at J, leaving 5 bases unmatched. The CDR3 sequence: CASSQVAGGSTDTQYL. CDR3 coding DNA: TGCGCCAGCAGCCAGGTAGCGGGGGGCTCCACAGATACGCAGTATCTT.

This clonotype has a count of ten or more. The CDR3, as DNA: TGTGCCAGCAGCCAAGATGGGAGATCGGGCAGGGGAAGATTGGGTACTAATGAAAAACTGTTTTTT. Translating it yields CASSQDGRSGRGRLGTNEKLFF. V and J are TRBV3-1 and TRBJ1-4; tentatively, D is TRBD1 (6 bases). The V and J ends lost 0 bases and 2 bases respectively, with 28 bases between them. The germline V gene encodes CDR1 LGHDT and CDR2 YNNKEL (reference sequence). The CDR3 contains 22 residues.